This is a list of T cell receptor beta chains from one sample in a study of read filtering for tumor transcriptome and immune sequencing. TCRdb redid the calling of the reads with MiXCR, one entry per CDR3 protein. Of about 62,000 distinct CDR3 sequences in the sample, around 19% were seen once. The sequenced sample was a population of CD138-negative cells sorted from bone marrow. The receptors were sampled from a donor at least 40 years old with multiple myeloma. The conserved cysteine and the conserved F or W are not part of the CDR3 here. The order of the fields is clone size, V gene, D gene, CDR3 protein. A D gene is named only where the DNA matches it firmly. A clone size is listed for some rows: how often the clone was seen (once, few, many), or a class if it is expanded.

many,TRBV7-9,TRBD1,ASSPDRVSGELF
NA,TRBV3-1,TRBD2,ASSPLAGASTDTQY
many,TRBV5-1,NA,ASSPGPNQETQY
many,TRBV25-1,NA,ARPTGVYSNQPQH
many,TRBV20-1,TRBD1,SASHNRGSYEQY
many,TRBV4-1,TRBD1,ASSQENRGVYNEQF
few,TRBV10-2,NA,ASSLATTSTDTQY
NA,TRBV5-1,NA,TSSLTGLNTEAF
many,TRBV5-1,NA,ASSHGTDAPLH
many,TRBV6-2/TRBV6-3,NA,ASRIRDTQY
few,TRBV7-3,TRBD1,ASSQGQGDTQY
NA,TRBV7-2,NA,AKRGVYNEQF
many,TRBV6-5,NA,ASSSGTLRGHNEQF
many,TRBV20-1,TRBD2,SASWPSGRSDEQF
many,TRBV12-3/TRBV12-4,NA,ASSLAGRDEQF
NA,TRBV10-3,NA,AISEDLGARGAYVQY
NA,TRBV3-1,NA,ASSHRGQFTEAF
many,TRBV20-1,TRBD2,SARRLAGGSYNEQF
many,TRBV5-1,NA,ASSVSDLNTGELF
many,TRBV20-1,TRBD2,SARDLLLSGGNNEQF
many,TRBV7-8,NA,ASSVTGGEQY
many,TRBV7-2,TRBD2,ASSLSISSGTEQY
many,TRBV28,NA,ASGISYNEQF
many,TRBV28,TRBD2,ASSPRTSGSSVNEQF
many,TRBV10-3,TRBD1,AISQGTGLPATDTQY
many,TRBV20-1,TRBD1,SARHGQGYEQY
NA,TRBV6-1,NA,ASSERRLHGYT
few,TRBV20-1,NA,SAAGHPSSGNTIY
many,TRBV30,NA,AWSPAVDTGELF
many,TRBV30,TRBD1,ARRQGADGYT
many,TRBV18,NA,ASSPPTDETYGYT
NA,TRBV7-9,TRBD1,AGSLAPGGVGAEAF
NA,TRBV11-2,TRBD1,ASSWGQGDVTQY
many,TRBV2,TRBD1,ASSGTGVEAF
many,TRBV29-1,NA,SVGQMGPSYNEQF
many,TRBV6-2/TRBV6-3,NA,ASSYSLGDEQF
few,TRBV18,TRBD2,ASSRPGLAGESWEQY
few,TRBV3-1,NA,ASSHWTYEQY
NA,TRBV29-1,NA,SVAGGTGANVLT
NA,TRBV6-1,NA,ASSAGWGNNEQS
medium-sized,TRBV7-8,TRBD2,ASSLGGSGTSTDTQY
many,TRBV24-1,NA,ATSDPKGGYNEQF
many,TRBV5-1,TRBD1,ASSPGTGGNQPQH
many,TRBV6-2/TRBV6-3,TRBD1,ASSYSPGQDSNTGELF
many,TRBV28,NA,ASMEGVVGTDTQY